This T cell receptor beta chain was documented in a study of CD8 T cells in Susac syndrome (dated by TCRdb to about 2019). General notes on the study: Among the sequenced Susac syndrome patients, 5 or 6 had clinically active disease and roughly eight were in clinical remission. At the time of blood withdrawal, Susac syndrome patients were either therapy-naive, taking corticosteroids (with some also receiving IVIg), or on IVIg alone. Repertoire sequencing was used to test whether CD8+ T cell activation and differentiation in Susac syndrome was antigen driven. Results and caveats for the whole study, not just this receptor: The number of individuals in the TCR sequencing and HLA analysis was recognized as being relatively small. In the CD4+ T cell repertoire of Susac syndrome patients, clonal expansion was not detected.

Taken from cysteine to phenylalanine, the CDR3 has 14 residues. The retained sequence is limited to the CDR3, 42 bases, with the frame set at the first base. Peripheral blood CD8+ and CD4+ T cells from healthy donors, Susac syndrome patients and multiple sclerosis patients were profiled using high-throughput TCR beta sequencing. Recently defined diagnostic criteria for definite or probable disease were met by the Susac syndrome patients. Bulk CD8+ and CD4+ T cells were purified magnetically by negative isolation, whereas CD8+ TEMRA cells were enriched by FACS. Blood was drawn into EDTA tubes, processed within 24 hours, and PBMCs were isolated by density gradient centrifugation. PBMCs intended for TCR sequencing were cryopreserved in liquid nitrogen and thawed later in a water bath at 37 degrees C. Purity of sorted or isolated CD4+, CD8+ and CD8+ TEMRA cells was at least 90%. RNA was extracted using the RNeasy kit, and roughly 0.5 to 1 microgram was reverse transcribed with random hexamers. TCR beta CDR3 regions were amplified with the immunoSEQ multiplex PCR assay covering 54 Vbeta and 13 Jbeta segments. PCR amplification bias was corrected using a synthetic template baseline for primer optimization and computational correction. On the authors' methods: Reads were annotated to V, D and J genes according to IMGT and were analyzed with immunoSEQ Analyzer, with only productive sequences retained. Clonality was calculated as one minus the Shannon entropy normalized by log2 of the number of productive unique sequences. For each patient and control, public and private clones were evaluated within the 100 most prevalent clones. Susac-specific clones were defined as absent from healthy and MS cohorts, 1052 published viral clones and other ImmuneACCESS disease sequences. The raw public data were reprocessed by TCRdb itself: fastp quality trimming at Q25, MiXCR clonotype calling, in-frame beta chains only. Each CDR3 protein gets just one entry, which takes the most common genes and DNA from the rows behind it. V and J calls and clone size were set by TCRdb, not the authors. Within this sample are about 140,000 distinct CDR3 sequences, with approximately 95% of them counted one time only. Jointly, the top ten make up roughly 0.14% of the sample.

On this clonotype: Its antigen is still unknown. One base away there is no much larger clone; base qualities are not given.

Sequenced input: CD4+ T cells from PBMCs. The clonotype was recovered from a human donor with Susac syndrome. The rearranged chain carries TRBV21-1 and TRBJ1-4. TRBV21-1 is designated a pseudogene. In nucleotides, the sequence is TGTGCCAGCAGCCCGCGGATCTGCGGTGAAAAACTGTTTTTT. This encodes CASSPRICGEKLFF.